This TCR beta chain was observed in a study of Graves' ophthalmopathy and Graves' hyperthyroidism. Findings and caveats of the study: The model reached approximately 67% sensitivity and 72.22% specificity for predicting ophthalmopathy progression.

The TCR beta CDR3 regions underwent amplification from RNA transcripts. First-round RT-PCR with HTBI primers preceded a second-round multiplex PCR. Each CDR3 protein gets one entry after TCRdb re-called the multiplex PCR reads with MiXCR. The sample has almost 750,000 distinct CDR3 sequences, around 40% seen once. To note about this clonotype: Antigen: not known. The missing conserved phenylalanine or tryptophan at the end of this CDR3 makes a read error likely. Because the CDR3's place on the DNA is in doubt, the DNA is left out and the CDR3 is given as listed by TCRdb.

The germline gives CDR1 LNHNV, CDR2 YYDKDF (reference sequence). 11 amino acids form the CDR3, both terminal residues included. What was sequenced was peripheral blood. This receptor was taken from an adult man with Graves' ophthalmopathy. The V gene is TRBV15, the J gene TRBJ1-4. The CDR3 is CATSTTSGSFY.